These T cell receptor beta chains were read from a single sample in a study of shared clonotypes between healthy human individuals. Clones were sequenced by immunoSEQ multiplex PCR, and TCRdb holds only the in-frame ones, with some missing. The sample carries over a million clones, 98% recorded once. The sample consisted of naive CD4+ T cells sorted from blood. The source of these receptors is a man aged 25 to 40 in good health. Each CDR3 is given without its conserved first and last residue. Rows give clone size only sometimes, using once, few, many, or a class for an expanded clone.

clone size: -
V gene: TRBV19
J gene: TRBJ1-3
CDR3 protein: ASSIGYRGQAGNTIY

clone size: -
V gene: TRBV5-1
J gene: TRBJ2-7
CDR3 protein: ASSLGTAGGYEQY

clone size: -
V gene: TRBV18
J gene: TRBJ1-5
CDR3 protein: ASSPDTSNQPQH

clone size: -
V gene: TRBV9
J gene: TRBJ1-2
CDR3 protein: ASSVDPNPYGYT

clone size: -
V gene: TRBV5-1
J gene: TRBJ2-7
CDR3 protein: ASSWPGTGTPEQY

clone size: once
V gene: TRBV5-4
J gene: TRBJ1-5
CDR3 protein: ASSLGTGTNQPQH

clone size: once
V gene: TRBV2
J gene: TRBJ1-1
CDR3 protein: ASGGYTEAF

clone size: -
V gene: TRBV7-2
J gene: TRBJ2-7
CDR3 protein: ASSQTRGYEQY

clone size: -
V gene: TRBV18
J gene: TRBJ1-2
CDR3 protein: ASSPLHRTGENGYT

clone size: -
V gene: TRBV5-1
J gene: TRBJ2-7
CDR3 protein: ASSFGGSRLGEQY

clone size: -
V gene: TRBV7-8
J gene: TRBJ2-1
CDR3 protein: ASSSRGEGKQF

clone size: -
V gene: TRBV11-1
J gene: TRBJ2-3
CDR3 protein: ASSLTAGWNTDTQY

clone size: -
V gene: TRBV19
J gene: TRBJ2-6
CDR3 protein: ASSIQLLNSGANVLT

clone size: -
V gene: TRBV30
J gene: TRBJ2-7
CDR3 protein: AWFSARSHEQY

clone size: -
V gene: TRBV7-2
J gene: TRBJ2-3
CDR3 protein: ASSSLTGFSTDTQY

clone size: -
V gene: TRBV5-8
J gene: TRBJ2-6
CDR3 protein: ASSRTVLSGANVLT

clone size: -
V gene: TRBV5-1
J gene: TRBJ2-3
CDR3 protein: ASSERGITDTQY

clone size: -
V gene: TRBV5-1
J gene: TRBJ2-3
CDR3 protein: ASSFRLAGGADTQY

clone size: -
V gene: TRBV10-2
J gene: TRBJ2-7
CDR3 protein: ASSGSYEQY

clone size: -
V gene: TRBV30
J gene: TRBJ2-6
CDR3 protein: AWSVHAGTGANVLT

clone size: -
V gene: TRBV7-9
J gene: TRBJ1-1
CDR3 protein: ASSLIGHPLNTEAF

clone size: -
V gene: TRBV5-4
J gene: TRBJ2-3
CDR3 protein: ASSKEGGLDTQY

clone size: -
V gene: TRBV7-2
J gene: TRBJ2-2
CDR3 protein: ASSFSPLAGGELF

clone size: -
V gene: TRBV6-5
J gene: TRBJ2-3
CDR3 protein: ASGSGLATDTQY

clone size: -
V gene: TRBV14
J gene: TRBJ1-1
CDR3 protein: ASSQLRPGTGFGKNTEAF

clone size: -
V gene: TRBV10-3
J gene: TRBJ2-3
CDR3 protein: AISVLAGLTDTQY

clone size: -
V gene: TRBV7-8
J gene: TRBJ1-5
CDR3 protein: ASSPRGLLRSQH

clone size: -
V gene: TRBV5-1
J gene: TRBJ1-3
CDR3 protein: ASSSDLAGNTIY

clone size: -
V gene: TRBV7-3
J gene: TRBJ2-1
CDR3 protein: ASSFGTSGYNEQF

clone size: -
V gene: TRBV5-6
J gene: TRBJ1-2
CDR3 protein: ASSSQGALSGYT

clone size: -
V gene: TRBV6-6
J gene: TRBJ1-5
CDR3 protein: ASSLQGDNQPQH

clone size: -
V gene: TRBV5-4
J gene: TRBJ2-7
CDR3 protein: ASSPRGTRISEQY

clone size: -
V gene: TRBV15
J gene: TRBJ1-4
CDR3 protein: ATSEDRILATNEKLF

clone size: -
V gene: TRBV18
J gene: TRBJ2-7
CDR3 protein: ASSPKGAAYYEQY

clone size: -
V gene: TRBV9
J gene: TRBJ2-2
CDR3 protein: ASSVVGTTLTNTGELF

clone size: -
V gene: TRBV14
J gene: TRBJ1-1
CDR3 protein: ASSRPTTAMNTEAF

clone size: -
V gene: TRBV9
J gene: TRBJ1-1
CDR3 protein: ASSVAPPGVIGGVNTEAF

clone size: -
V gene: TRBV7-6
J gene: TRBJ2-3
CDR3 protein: ASRPRGGTDTQY

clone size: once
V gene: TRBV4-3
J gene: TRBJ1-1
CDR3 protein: ASSRSPNTEAF

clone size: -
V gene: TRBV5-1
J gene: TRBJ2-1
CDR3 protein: ASSGLAGGPSKSYNEQF

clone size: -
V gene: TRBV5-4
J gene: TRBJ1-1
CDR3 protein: ASSSLRTGNTEAF

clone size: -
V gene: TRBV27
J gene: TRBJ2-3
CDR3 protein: ASSLWGLAVSTDTQY

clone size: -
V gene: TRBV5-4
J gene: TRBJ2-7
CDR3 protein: ASSVPQVNEQY

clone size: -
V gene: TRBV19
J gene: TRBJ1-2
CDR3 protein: ASSNPGPLYGYT

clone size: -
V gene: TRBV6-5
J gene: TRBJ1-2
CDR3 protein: ASSYGGGGYT

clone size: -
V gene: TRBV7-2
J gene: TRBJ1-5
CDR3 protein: ASSWALGGRTSNQPQH

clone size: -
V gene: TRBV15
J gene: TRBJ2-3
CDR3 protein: ATSRWSGRRSDTQY

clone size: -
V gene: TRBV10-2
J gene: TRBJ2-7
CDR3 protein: ASSQTSGRGEQY

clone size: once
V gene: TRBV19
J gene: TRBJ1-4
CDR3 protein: ASSVGRGNEKLF

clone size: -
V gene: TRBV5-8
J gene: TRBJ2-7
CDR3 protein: ASSLIGFYEQY

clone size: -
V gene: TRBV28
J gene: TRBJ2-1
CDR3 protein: ASSDRQGFSAEQF

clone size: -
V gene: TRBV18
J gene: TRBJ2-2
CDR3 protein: ASSPRQGAGTGELF

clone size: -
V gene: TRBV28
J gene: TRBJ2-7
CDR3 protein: ASSRRGLRGYEQY

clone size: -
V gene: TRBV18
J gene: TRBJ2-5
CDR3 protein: ASSPSHQETQY

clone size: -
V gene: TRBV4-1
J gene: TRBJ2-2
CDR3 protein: ASSQTQGSSGELF

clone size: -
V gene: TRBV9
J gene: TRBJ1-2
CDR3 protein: ASSPRTGYGYT

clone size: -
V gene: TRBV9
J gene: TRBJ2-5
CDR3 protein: ASRGVGETQY

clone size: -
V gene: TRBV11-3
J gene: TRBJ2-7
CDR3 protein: ASSLEWTREQY

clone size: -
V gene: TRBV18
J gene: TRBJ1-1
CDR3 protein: ASSRSTNPEAF

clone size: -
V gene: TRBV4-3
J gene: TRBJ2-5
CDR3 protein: ASSQDSGGAGQETQY